The subject of this entry is one T cell receptor beta chain. What it binds is unknown. The table came from immunoSEQ multiplex PCR; TCRdb's copy has only in-frame clones and leaves some out. The data contain about 32,000 clones, roughly 77% of them singletons. This entry is derived from a study of a mutant IDH1 vaccine in newly diagnosed glioma. At the level of the study: The initiation of vaccination occurred 4-6 weeks after radiotherapy alone, or with temozolomide cycles. Week 35 brought visit V12, which was followed by visit V13 at week 47.

Time point noted: week 35, safety follow-up. Every single dose of the vaccine, 300 ug of mutant IDH1 20-mer peptide, came with topical imiquimod. The donor cohort comprised cases of new WHO grade 3 or 4 IDH1-mutant, ATRX-lost astrocytoma. Study-wide points: Pseudoprogression seemed unrelated to changes in top peripheral T cell clonotypes.

Trimming took 0 bases from V and 5 from J, leaving 19 bases between them. The CDR3 covers 17 residues. The germline gives CDR1 LNHDA, CDR2 SQIVND (reference sequence). V gene TRBV19 combines with J gene TRBJ1-2; D remains ambiguous. The sample here was PBMCs, taken from a glioma patient whose treatment included an IDH1 peptide vaccine. This TCR derives from a man aged 30 to 45 with glioma. Written as DNA, the CDR3 is TGTGCCAGTAGTATAGATAGGCAGTCCGGCAGGAGGTATGGCTACACCTTC. Encoded protein: CASSIDRQSGRRYGYTF.